A single sample is the source of the 23 T cell receptor beta chains below, sequenced in a study of beta chain features in type 1 diabetes. Study findings and constraints: Type 1 diabetes patients had TCRB CDR3s that were shorter (moderately but significantly so) in all four CD4+ subsets.

Every isolated RNA sample was fully reverse transcribed, so sequencing captured expressed TCRB transcripts. Profiling relied on immunoSEQ multiplex PCR, and the TCRdb table lists in-frame clones only, not all of them. This repertoire shows under 300,000 clones, around 22% found once; its top ten account for around 0.012%. These TCRs' antigens remain unknown. Source material: naive CD4+ T cells from blood. The receptor source for this set is a woman aged 30 to 39 with type 1 diabetes.

About this clone: Other DNA sequences in this specimen translate into the identical CDR3. The gene calls are TRBV30 and TRBJ2-1; D uncertain. The germline V and J ends were trimmed by 4 bases and 1 base, with 8 bases remaining between them. Germline CDR1 and CDR2: GTSNPN and SVGIG (reference sequence). The length of the CDR3 is 13 residues. CDR3 nucleotides: TGTGCCTGGACCCGCGGTTCCTACAATGAGCAGTTCTTC. Its translation: CAWTRGSYNEQFF. The full variable domain, in which reference TRBV30 and TRBJ2-1 provide the parts outside the CDR3, is SQTIHQWPATLVQPVGSPLSLECTVEGTSNPNLYWYRQAAGRGLQLLFYSVGIGQISSEVPQNLSASRPQDRQFILSSKKLLLSDSGFYLCAWTRGSYNEQFFGPGTRLTVL.

The rearrangement joins TRBV2 to TRBJ2-7; D might be TRBD1 (5 bases). The germline V gene has CDR1 SNHLY and CDR2 FYNNEI. Trimming took off 8 bases at V and 3 bases at J, with 8 bases between the two ends. The CDR3 runs 11 residues. The CDR3 sequence: CASEQDYEQYF. In DNA, the CDR3 is TGTGCCAGCGAACAGGACTACGAGCAGTACTTC.

The rearrangement uses TRBV6-1 and TRBJ2-7; TRBD1 matches at 10 bases. The CDR3 loop spans 17 amino acids. Looked up from germline, CDR1 is MNHNS and CDR2 is SASEGT. Trimming at V came to 4 bases and at J to 4 bases, leaving 13 bases not matched to a gene. The CDR3 DNA reads TGTGCCAGCAGTGGAGTCCCTCCCGGACAGGGGGATTACGAGCAGTACTTC. This encodes CASSGVPPGQGDYEQYF.

In this sample, this clone turned up a few times. This specimen includes other DNA sequences encoding the same CDR3. This rearrangement joins TRBV7-9 to TRBJ2-7; TRBD1 might be the D (5 bases). This CDR3 has 12 residues. The V and J ends lost 4 bases and 3 bases respectively, with 7 bases between them. Germline assignment: CDR1 SEHNR and CDR2 FQNEAQ (reference sequence). The CDR3 DNA reads as TGTGCCAGCAGCTCCCAGGGCTACGAGCAGTACTTC. Translated, it gives CASSSQGYEQYF.

This clone was observed a few times. This rearrangement joins TRBV7-3 to TRBJ1-1; no definite D call. The CDR3 runs 15 residues. The germline V and J ends were trimmed by 1 base and 0 bases, with 9 bases remaining between them. Germline CDR1 and CDR2: SGHTA and FQGTGA. Written as DNA, the CDR3 is TGTGCCAGCAGCTTAATGGGCAGCTTGAACACTGAAGCTTTCTTT. Its protein product is CASSLMGSLNTEAFF.

The chain uses TRBV2 and TRBJ2-1; 12 nucleotides line up with TRBD1. Germline CDR1 reads SNHLY; CDR2 reads FYNNEI. The length of the CDR3 is 14 residues. Losses at the gene ends were 6 bases for V and 7 bases for J; bases not matched to a gene: 4. In nucleotides, the CDR3 is TGTGCCAGCAGACCGGGACAGGGGGCTAATGAGCAGTTCTTC. Residues: CASRPGQGANEQFF.

The V gene is TRBV4-2, the J gene TRBJ1-2, with D unclear. The CDR3 is 16 amino acids. V lost 4 bases and J 0 bases, leaving 15 bases between the germline ends. Germline V gene lookup returns CDR1 LGHNA and CDR2 YNFKEQ. The CDR3 region is CASSPADIPSNYGYTF. The CDR3 region has the DNA TGTGCCAGCAGCCCTGCGGATATTCCCTCTAACTATGGCTACACCTTC.

The rearrangement uses TRBV4-1 and TRBJ2-7; D may be TRBD2 (6 bases). Germline loops: CDR1 MGHRA, CDR2 YSYEKL. V lost 1 base to trimming and J lost 2 bases, with 12 bases between them. CDR3 length: 15 amino acids. The CDR3 nucleotides read TGCGCCAGCAGCCAAGGAAGCGGGCCAACCTACGAGCAGTACTTC. It is translated as CASSQGSGPTYEQYF.

As concerns this clone: The same CDR3 also results from other DNA sequences found in this sample. V usage is TRBV28 and J usage is TRBJ1-1, with 8 bases fitting TRBD1. Per the germline V gene, CDR1 is MDHEN and CDR2 is SYDVKM. The CDR3 is 14 residues long. The V segment lost 3 bases and the J segment 1 base; nucleotides outside the gene matches: 1. CDR3 in DNA: TGTGCCAGCAGTTTGGGACAGGCGAACACTGAAGCTTTCTTT. Amino acids: CASSLGQANTEAFF. Looking up the rest from reference TRBV28 and TRBJ1-1 gives the full variable domain: DVKVTQSSRYLVKRTGEKVFLECVQDMDHENMFWYRQDPGLGLRLIYFSYDVKMKEKGDIPEGYSVSREKKERFSLILESASTNQTSMYLCASSLGQANTEAFFGQGTRLTVV.

This sequence joins TRBV15 and TRBJ2-5, with 10 bases matching TRBD2. After removal of 6 bases from V and 5 bases from J, the junction contained 9 bases not matched to a gene. Germline CDR1 LNHNV, CDR2 YYDKDF (reference sequence). The CDR3 has 15 residues. The CDR3 coding sequence is TGTGCCACCAGGCTGGCTAGCGGGAGTGGGGAGACCCAGTACTTC. Its protein product is CATRLASGSGETQYF.

A word on this clone: Other DNA sequences of this sample code for an identical CDR3. This chain connects TRBV30 to TRBJ2-7; a weak D match, TRBD1 (5 bases). The CDR3 runs to 11 residues. Germline V lookup: CDR1 GTSNPN, CDR2 SVGIG (reference sequence). Trimming pared 1 base from V and 5 bases from J, leaving 6 bases between. CDR3 sequence: CAWSGGHEQYF. The DNA for the CDR3 is TGTGCCTGGAGTGGGGGCCACGAGCAGTACTTC.

V usage is TRBV9 and J usage is TRBJ2-7, with D unresolved. V was cut by 4 bases and J by 0 bases, with 11 bases left in between. This CDR3 spans 14 amino acids. The germline V gene has CDR1 SGDLS and CDR2 YYNGEE. In DNA form, the CDR3 reads TGTGCCAGCAGCCCTCGTCCTTACTCCTACGAGCAGTACTTC. Amino acids: CASSPRPYSYEQYF.

The chain recombines TRBV5-4 with TRBJ2-7; a weak D match, TRBD1 (6 bases). The V gene's germline CDR1 is SGHNT and CDR2 YYREEE (reference sequence). The CDR3 loop spans 13 amino acids. Between the trimmed V and J ends, which lost 4 bases and 3 bases, there was a span of 11 bases. CDR3: CASSLGAYYEQYF. In nucleotides, the CDR3 is TGTGCCAGCAGCCTGGGGGCTTACTACGAGCAGTACTTC.

In its sample, this clone was seen once. The chain uses TRBV5-1 and TRBJ2-5, with D uncertain. This CDR3 region has 13 residues. The V end was cut by 5 bases, the J end by 3 bases, with 11 bases between. CDR1 and CDR2 from the germline V gene are SGHRS and YFSETQ. The CDR3 DNA reads TGCGCCAGCAGTCAGTCGGGTGAAGAGACCCAGTACTTC. Encoded protein: CASSQSGEETQYF.

This clone has more than one count but fewer than ten. The chain combines TRBV7-9 with TRBJ2-3; TRBD2 matches at 8 bases. CDR1 and CDR2 (germline): SEHNR, FQNEAQ (reference sequence). Unmatched junction bases numbered 5, after V lost 5 bases and J lost 1 base. This CDR3 has 15 residues. The CDR3 DNA is TGTGCCAGCAGCAAACTAGCGGACGGCACAGATACGCAGTATTTT. This translates into CASSKLADGTDTQYF. Based on the CDR3 plus reference TRBV7-9 and TRBJ2-3, the full variable domain is DTGVSQNPRHKITKRGQNVTFRCDPISEHNRLYWYRQTLGQGPEFLTYFQNEAQLEKSRLLSDRFSAERPKGSFSTLEIQRTEQGDSAMYLCASSKLADGTDTQYFGPGTRLTVL.

This clone came up a few times. The V and J genes are TRBV9 and TRBJ2-1; D might be TRBD2 (6 bases). Germline loops: CDR1 SGDLS, CDR2 YYNGEE. Trimming shortened V by 4 bases and J by 9 bases, and 20 bases separated the two germline ends. CDR3 length: 15 residues. The CDR3 DNA reads TGTGCCAGCAGCACAGCCGGGACTCACGCAACTGAGCAGTTCTTC. Residues: CASSTAGTHATEQFF.

The chain carries TRBV7-3 and TRBJ2-1; 8 nucleotides match TRBD1. Trimming removed 3 bases from V and 4 bases from J; junction bases left unmatched: 8. Germline V gene lookup returns CDR1 SGHTA and CDR2 FQGTGA. The CDR3 is 16 amino acids. The CDR3 DNA reads TGTGCCAGCAGCTTCGCAGGGGGCGAGAGATACAATGAGCAGTTCTTC. As protein: CASSFAGGERYNEQFF.

The rearrangement links TRBV7-3 to TRBJ2-7; possible D gene TRBD2, 6 bases. V lost 2 bases, J lost 6 bases, and 14 bases lay in between. The CDR3 consists of 14 residues. Germline CDR1 and CDR2: SGHTA and FQGTGA. The CDR3, as DNA: TGTGCCAGCAGCTTACAGGGCACGGGAGCCGAGCAGTACTTC. Translation: CASSLQGTGAEQYF.

This clone was seen a few times. This rearrangement joins TRBV6-5 to TRBJ2-5; 9 bases match TRBD2. V lost 3 bases to trimming and J lost 5 bases; unmatched junction nucleotides: 7. Germline lookup yields CDR1 MNHEY and CDR2 SVGAGI. The CDR3 is 15 residues long. CDR3 amino acids: CASSYAGGLYETQYF. The CDR3 nucleotides are TGTGCCAGCAGTTATGCGGGAGGGCTTTATGAGACCCAGTACTTC.

This clone was detected only a few times. The V call is TRBV29-1, the J call TRBJ2-7; 7 nucleotides agree with TRBD1. The CDR3 extends over 11 amino acids. Germline CDR1 is SQVTM and CDR2 is ANQGSEA. V shed 5 bases and J 5 bases; nucleotides not matched to a gene: 3. In DNA form, the CDR3 reads TGCAGCGTTAATACAGGGGACGAGCAGTACTTC. Its protein product is CSVNTGDEQYF.

This clone came up a few times. The chain recombines TRBV5-1 with TRBJ2-7; 11 nucleotides line up with TRBD2. Germline V gene data show CDR1 as SGHRS and CDR2 as YFSETQ. This CDR3 spans 14 amino acids. J was trimmed by 6 bases and V by 4 bases; bases with no gene match: 6. The CDR3 DNA sequence: TGCGCCAGCAGCAAACTAGCGGGAGCTCCCGAGCAGTACTTC. Translated, it gives CASSKLAGAPEQYF.

This clone has just a few counts. The chain links TRBV20-1 to TRBJ2-7; D remains ambiguous. Germline assignment: CDR1 DFQATT and CDR2 SNEGSKA (reference sequence). Trimming stripped 5 bases from V and 8 bases from J, with 13 bases between. The CDR3 has 11 residues. The CDR3 sequence: CSAPTASQQYF. DNA for the CDR3: TGCAGTGCTCCTACTGCCTCTCAGCAGTACTTC.

This clone has a handful of counts. This sequence joins TRBV7-9 and TRBJ2-1; the match to TRBD2 covers 8 bases. CDR1 and CDR2 from the germline V gene are SEHNR and FQNEAQ (reference sequence). Trimming removed 5 bases from V and 5 bases from J; junction bases left unmatched: 14. The CDR3 has 17 residues. The CDR3 nucleotides read TGTGCCAGCAGCATCCGGGGCGGCGGGAGGCTGAACAATGAGCAGTTCTTC. Its translation: CASSIRGGGRLNNEQFF.